This TCR beta chain originates from a study of Ad26.COV2.S vaccination and SARS-CoV-2 variants. General study findings and limits: Breadth and depth estimates from TCRs may understate total T cell responses.

The method was immunoSEQ multiplex PCR; TCRdb's version includes in-frame clones alone and lacks a portion of them. Of around 450,000 clones in the sample, 75% to 90% were seen once. Treatment indicated: 15 to 20 received Ad26.COV2.S at low or high dose, single or two shots; about 5 received placebo; per-sample allocation not given. Day 63 after the first injection of vaccine or placebo was the sampling time. The CDR3 contains 14 residues. Trimming removed 8 bases from V and 9 bases from J, with 17 bases in between. In germline, CDR1 is SNHLY, CDR2 FYNNEI. On this clone itself: Its specificity is unknown.

The source is a person between 18 and 65 years old who received the Ad26.COV2.S COVID-19 vaccine or a placebo. The sample consisted of peripheral blood, taken in a trial of Ad26.COV2.S vaccine versus placebo. The V call is TRBV2, the J call TRBJ1-6; D possibly corresponds to TRBD1 (5 bases). Here the CDR3 DNA reads TGTGCCAGCGGTTTGGGGCCCCTGGGTTCACCCCTCCACTTT. Translating it yields CASGLGPLGSPLHF.